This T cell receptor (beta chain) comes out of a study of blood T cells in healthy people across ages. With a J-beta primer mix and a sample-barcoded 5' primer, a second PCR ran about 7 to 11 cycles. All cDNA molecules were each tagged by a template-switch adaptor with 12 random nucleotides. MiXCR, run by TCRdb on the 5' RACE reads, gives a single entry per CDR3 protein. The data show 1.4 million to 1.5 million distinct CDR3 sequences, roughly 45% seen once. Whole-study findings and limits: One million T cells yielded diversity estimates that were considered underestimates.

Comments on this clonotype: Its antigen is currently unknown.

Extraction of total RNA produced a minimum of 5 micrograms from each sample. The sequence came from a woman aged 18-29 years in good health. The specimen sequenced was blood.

The CDR3 coding sequence is TGTGCCAGCAGTCTATGGGATGGCTACACCTTC. Its translation: CASSLWDGYTF. This sequence joins TRBV6-6 and TRBJ1-2; no firm D call. This CDR3 region has 11 residues. Per germline, CDR1 MNHNY and CDR2 SVGAGI (reference sequence). Between the trimmed V and J ends, which lost 5 bases and 6 bases, there was a span of 7 bases.